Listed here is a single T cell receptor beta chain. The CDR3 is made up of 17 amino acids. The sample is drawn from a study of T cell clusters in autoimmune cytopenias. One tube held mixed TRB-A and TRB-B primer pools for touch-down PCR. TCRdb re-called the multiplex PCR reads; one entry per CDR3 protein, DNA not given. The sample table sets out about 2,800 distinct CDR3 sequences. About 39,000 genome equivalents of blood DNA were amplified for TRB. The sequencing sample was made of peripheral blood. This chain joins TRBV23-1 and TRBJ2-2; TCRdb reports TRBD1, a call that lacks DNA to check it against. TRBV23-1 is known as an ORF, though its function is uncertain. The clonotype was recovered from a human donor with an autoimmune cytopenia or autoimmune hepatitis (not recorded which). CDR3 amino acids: CASSLGERGQNHGELFF.